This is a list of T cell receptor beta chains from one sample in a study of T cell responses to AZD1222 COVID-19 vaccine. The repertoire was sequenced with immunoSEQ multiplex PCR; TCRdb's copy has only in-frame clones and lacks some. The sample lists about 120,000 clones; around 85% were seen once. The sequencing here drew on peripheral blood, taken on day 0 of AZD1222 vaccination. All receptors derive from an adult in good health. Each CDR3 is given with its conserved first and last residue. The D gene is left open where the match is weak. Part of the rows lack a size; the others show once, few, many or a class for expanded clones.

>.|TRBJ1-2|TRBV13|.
CASTLAGAFYGYTF
TGTGCCAGCACTCTCGCGGGGGCATTCTATGGCTACACCTTC
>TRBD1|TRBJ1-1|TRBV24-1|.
CATSARGQTEAFF
TGTGCCACCAGTGCCAGGGGGCAAACTGAAGCTTTCTTT
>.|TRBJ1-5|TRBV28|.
CASSSRGWGRIQPQHF
TGTGCCAGCAGCTCCCGAGGATGGGGAAGAATTCAGCCCCAGCATTTT
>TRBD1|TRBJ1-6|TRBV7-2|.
CASSSQTGVGSPLHF
TGTGCCAGCAGCTCCCAGACAGGGGTAGGCTCACCCCTCCACTTT
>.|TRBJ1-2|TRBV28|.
CASRPAGGKYGYTF
TGTGCCAGCAGGCCCGCGGGGGGGAAATATGGCTACACCTTC
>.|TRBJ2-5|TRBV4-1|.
CASSPSWGGETQYF
TGCGCCAGCAGCCCCAGTTGGGGAGGTGAGACCCAGTACTTC
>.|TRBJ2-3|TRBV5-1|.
CASSLMGASTDTQYF
TGCGCCAGCAGCTTAATGGGGGCTAGCACAGATACGCAGTATTTT
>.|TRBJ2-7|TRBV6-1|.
CASSDGQPPYEQYF
TGTGCCAGCAGTGATGGACAGCCACCCTACGAGCAGTACTTC
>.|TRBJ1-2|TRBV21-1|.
CASSKRLGDGYTF
TGTGCCAGCAGCAAACGGCTAGGGGATGGCTACACCTTC
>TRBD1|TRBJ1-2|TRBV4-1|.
CASSHPGQRPYYGYTF
TGCGCCAGCAGCCACCCGGGACAGCGGCCGTACTATGGCTACACCTTC
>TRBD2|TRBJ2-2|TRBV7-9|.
CASSFSGGAGTGELFF
TGTGCCAGCAGCTTTAGCGGGGGGGCCGGCACCGGGGAGCTGTTTTTT
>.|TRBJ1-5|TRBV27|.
CASSYQGTNQPQHF
TGTGCCAGCAGTTACCAGGGAACCAATCAGCCCCAGCATTTT
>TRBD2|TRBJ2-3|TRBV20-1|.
CSASFLAGVFDTQYF
TGCAGTGCTAGTTTCCTAGCGGGGGTTTTTGATACGCAGTATTTT
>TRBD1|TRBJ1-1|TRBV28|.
CASSQTGKAFF
TGTGCCAGCAGCCAGACAGGGAAAGCTTTCTTT
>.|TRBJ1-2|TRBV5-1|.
CASSLDRNFYGYTF
TGCGCCAGCAGCTTGGACAGGAACTTCTATGGCTACACCTTC
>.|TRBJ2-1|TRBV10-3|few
CATRPRDSSNEQFF
TGTGCCACCCGACCGAGGGATTCGTCCAATGAGCAGTTCTTC
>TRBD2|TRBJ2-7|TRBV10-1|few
CASSASGPGRGEQYF
TGCGCCAGCAGTGCCAGCGGTCCCGGGCGGGGGGAGCAGTACTTC
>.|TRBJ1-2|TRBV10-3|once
CANRQDDFSGYTF
TGTGCCAACCGACAGGATGATTTCTCTGGCTACACCTTC
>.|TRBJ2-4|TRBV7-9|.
CASSSRGGGKNIQYF
TGTGCCAGCAGCTCGCGAGGAGGGGGCAAAAACATTCAGTACTTC
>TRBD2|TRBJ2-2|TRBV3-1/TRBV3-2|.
CASSQRTSGNTGELFF
TGTGCCAGCAGCCAGCGGACTAGCGGAAACACCGGGGAGCTGTTTTTT
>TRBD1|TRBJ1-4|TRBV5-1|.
CASSQDPGQQNEKLFF
TGCGCCAGCAGCCAGGATCCGGGACAGCAGAATGAAAAACTGTTTTTT
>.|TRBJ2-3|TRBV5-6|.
CASSLAEGTQYF
TGTGCCAGCAGCTTGGCCGAAGGTACGCAGTATTTT
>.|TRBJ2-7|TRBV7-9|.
CASSLNVESYEQYF
TGTGCCAGCAGCCTAAATGTTGAGTCCTACGAGCAGTACTTC
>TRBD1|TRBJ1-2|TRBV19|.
CASSEGQGRAYGYTF
TGTGCCAGTAGTGAGGGACAGGGACGAGCTTATGGCTACACCTTC
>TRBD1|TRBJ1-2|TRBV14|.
CASSLTGENNYGYTF
TGTGCCAGCAGCCTAACAGGGGAAAACAACTATGGCTACACCTTC
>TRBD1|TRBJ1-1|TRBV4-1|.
CASSSDRAFAEAFF
TGCGCCAGCAGTTCGGACAGGGCTTTCGCTGAAGCTTTCTTT
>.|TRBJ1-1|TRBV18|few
CASSLKGTEAFF
TGTGCCAGCTCACTTAAGGGCACTGAAGCTTTCTTT
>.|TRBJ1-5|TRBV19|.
CASISGVNQPQHF
TGTGCCAGTATATCAGGAGTCAATCAGCCCCAGCATTTT
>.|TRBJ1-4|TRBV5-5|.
CASSSGTPGEKLFF
TGTGCCAGCAGCTCCGGGACCCCGGGCGAAAAACTGTTTTTT
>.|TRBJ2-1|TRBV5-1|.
CASSLQAGVNNEQFF
TGCGCCAGCAGCTTGCAAGCAGGAGTAAACAATGAGCAGTTCTTC
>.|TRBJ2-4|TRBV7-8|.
CASSYQNRDTNIQYF
TGTGCCAGCAGCTACCAGAACCGGGACACAAACATTCAGTACTTC
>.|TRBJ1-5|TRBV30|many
CAWSKQGGETQHF
TGTGCCTGGAGTAAGCAGGGCGGCGAGACCCAGCATTTT
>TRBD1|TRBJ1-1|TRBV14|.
CASSRYGTDAEAFF
TGTGCCAGCAGCCGTTACGGGACAGACGCTGAAGCTTTCTTT
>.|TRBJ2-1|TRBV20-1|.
CSARYNEQFF
TGCAGTGCTAGGTACAATGAGCAGTTCTTC
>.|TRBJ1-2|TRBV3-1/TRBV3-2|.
CASSPSSPGRGKYGYTF
TGTGCCAGCAGCCCCTCTTCCCCGGGGCGGGGGAAGTATGGCTACACCTTC
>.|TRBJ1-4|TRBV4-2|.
CASSQGGRNGEKLFF
TGTGCCAGCAGCCAAGGGGGCCGTAATGGTGAAAAACTGTTTTTT
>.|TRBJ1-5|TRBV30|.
CAWAHTTGPQHF
TGTGCCTGGGCCCATACGACGGGTCCCCAGCATTTT
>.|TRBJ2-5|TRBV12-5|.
CASAQGLGFGETQYF
TGTGCTAGTGCGCAGGGGCTAGGATTCGGAGAGACCCAGTACTTC
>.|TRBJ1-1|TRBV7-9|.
CASSLSYTEAFF
TGTGCCAGCAGCTTATCTTACACTGAAGCTTTCTTT
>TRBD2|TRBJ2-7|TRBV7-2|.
CASSLAGLAGGLDEQYF
TGTGCCAGCAGCTTAGCGGGACTAGCGGGGGGGCTTGACGAGCAGTACTTC
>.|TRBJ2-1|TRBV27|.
CASSPRRGNEQFF
TGTGCCAGCAGTCCCCGGAGAGGAAATGAGCAGTTCTTC